What follows are 11 T cell receptor beta chains derived from one specimen sequenced in a study of T cell responses to AZD1222 COVID-19 vaccine. Measured with immunoSEQ multiplex PCR; TCRdb has only the in-frame clones, and not every one. The table shows about 160,000 clones, with 75% to 90% occurring only once. Sequencing used peripheral blood, obtained on day 0 of AZD1222 vaccination. The receptors originated from an adult in good health.

The chain links TRBV2 to TRBJ1-5; TRBD1 is a possible D gene (5 bases). CDR3 length: 14 amino acids. The V end was cut by 1 base, the J end by 7 bases, with 11 bases between. Per the germline V gene, CDR1 is SNHLY and CDR2 is FYNNEI. The CDR3 DNA reads as TGTGCCAGCAGTGAAGGCCAGGGCGAACAGCCCCAGCATTTT. It is translated as CASSEGQGEQPQHF. Variable domain in full (rest from reference TRBV2 and TRBJ1-5): EPEVTQTPSHQVTQMGQEVILRCVPISNHLYFYWYRQILGQKVEFLVSFYNNEISEKSEIFDDQFSVERPDGSNFTLKIRSTKLEDSAMYFCASSEGQGEQPQHFGDGTRLSIL.

This clone has only a few counts. This chain uses TRBV19 with TRBJ1-2, with D perhaps matching TRBD1 (5 bases). V was pared by 3 bases and J by 8 bases, with 16 bases between. The CDR3 loop spans 14 amino acids. Germline-derived CDR1 and CDR2 are LNHDA and SQIVND (reference sequence). The CDR3 nucleotides read TGTGCCAGTAGTATTGTACCCGGGACTGGAGGCTACACCTTC. This translates into CASSIVPGTGGYTF.

This chain connects TRBV4-2 to TRBJ2-7, with TRBD2 as a possible D gene (6 bases). In germline, CDR1 is LGHNA, CDR2 YNFKEQ. This CDR3 comprises 14 residues. Trimming removed 1 base at V and 3 bases at J, with 10 bases between. CDR3 protein: CASSQGGDDYEQYF. CDR3 coding DNA: TGTGCCAGCAGCCAAGGGGGGGACGACTACGAGCAGTACTTC.

The V call is TRBV6-1, the J call TRBJ1-2; the match to TRBD1 covers 11 bases. The CDR3 contains 17 residues. CDR1 is MNHNS and CDR2 is SASEGT in the germline V gene. With 4 bases clipped from V and 1 base from J, the junction kept 8 bases outside the gene matches. For the CDR3, the DNA is TGTGCCAGCAGTGTTACGGGACAGGGGGTTTATAACTATGGCTACACCTTC. Amino acid sequence: CASSVTGQGVYNYGYTF.

The chain uses TRBV2 and TRBJ2-1, with TRBD1 identical over 9 bases. The CDR3 length is 16 residues. Trimming cost V 6 bases and J 2 bases; bases outside gene matches: 8. Germline loops: CDR1 SNHLY, CDR2 FYNNEI. The CDR3 reads CASRFRDREPYNEQFF. Here the CDR3 DNA reads TGTGCCAGCAGGTTCCGGGACAGGGAGCCCTACAATGAGCAGTTCTTC.

This chain joins TRBV6-6 and TRBJ1-2, with 10 nucleotides matching TRBD1. V lost 6 bases, J lost 6 bases, and 7 bases stayed unmatched. CDR1 and CDR2 (germline): MNHNY, SVGAGI (reference sequence). This CDR3 has 14 amino acids. This CDR3 reads CASRPGQGTHGYTF. In DNA, the CDR3 is TGTGCCAGCAGACCGGGACAGGGGACCCATGGCTACACCTTC.

V and J are TRBV5-1 and TRBJ2-1; 12 nucleotides match TRBD2. Germline CDR1 SGHRS, CDR2 YFSETQ. The CDR3 has 13 amino acids. With V trimmed by 7 bases and J by 5 bases, 1 base remained unmatched. As DNA, the CDR3 is TGCGCCAGCCGGACTAGCGGGGACAATGAGCAGTTCTTC. Its protein product is CASRTSGDNEQFF. The full variable domain, with the rest looked up from reference TRBV5-1 and TRBJ2-1, is KAGVTQTPRYLIKTRGQQVTLSCSPISGHRSVSWYQQTPGQGLQFLFEYFSETQRNKGNFPGRFSGRQFSNSRSEMNVSTLELGDSALYLCASRTSGDNEQFFGPGTRLTVL.

The V gene is TRBV28, the J gene TRBJ2-3; D gene ambiguous. This CDR3 contains 12 residues. Trimming stripped 5 bases from V and 3 bases from J, with 6 bases between. Germline assignment: CDR1 MDHEN and CDR2 SYDVKM. The DNA of the CDR3 is TGTGCCAGCAGTACAACTACAGATACGCAGTATTTT. It codes for CASSTTTDTQYF.

V and J are TRBV29-1 and TRBJ2-5; 9 bases line up with TRBD2. Germline V gives CDR1 SQVTM, CDR2 ANQGSEA. The CDR3 spans 15 residues. V dropped 7 bases and J dropped 5; count of bases not matched to a gene: 14. In DNA, the CDR3 is TGCAGCGGCGGGGGGGCGGGGGGGGCCTACGAGACCCAGTACTTC. Its protein is CSGGGAGGAYETQYF.

This clone has just one count. The chain uses TRBV2 and TRBJ2-7, with D tentatively TRBD1 (7 bases). V was cut by 4 bases and J by 4 bases, with 17 bases left in between. The CDR3 sequence is 15 residues long. CDR1 and CDR2 (germline): SNHLY, FYNNEI. CDR3 nucleotide sequence: TGTGCCAGCAGTGTCCAGGGGGGACAAGCTTACGAGCAGTACTTC. It specifies CASSVQGGQAYEQYF.

The rearrangement links TRBV29-1 to TRBJ2-1, with D maybe TRBD2 (6 bases). Germline V lookup: CDR1 SQVTM, CDR2 ANQGSEA. Trimming took off 6 bases at V and 8 bases at J, with 11 bases between the two ends. CDR3 length: 11 residues. CDR3 residues: CSVCWGDEQFF. The CDR3 region has the DNA TGCAGCGTGTGTTGGGGGGATGAGCAGTTCTTC.